Included here is one T cell receptor (beta chain) sequence, with context. Antigen unknown. Produced via immunoSEQ multiplex PCR; TCRdb's table is partial and in-frame only. The sample contains about 200,000 clones, 70% to 90% of which appear only once. This specimen comes from a study of cytomegalovirus exposure and HLA in healthy donors. At the level of the study: The 120 validation repertoires and the roughly 690 first-cohort repertoires shared a platform, a later analysis reported.

Findings and limits, study-wide: Accounts indicate the classifier identified cytomegalovirus status with strong specificity and sensitivity.

Germline CDR1 is MNHNS and CDR2 is SASEGT. Trimming shortened V by 6 bases and J by 2 bases, and 14 bases separated the two germline ends. The CDR3 totals 15 residues. The chain is built from TRBV6-1 and TRBJ2-1, with D perhaps TRBD1 (6 bases). This receptor was identified in a woman aged 18-30 years in good health and CMV-seronegative. Sequencing input: PBMCs. The CDR3 DNA follows: TGTGCCAGCAGGAAGACAGGAAGGGCCTACAATGAGCAGTTCTTC. It encodes CASRKTGRAYNEQFF.